These 12 T cell receptor beta chains originate from one sample sequenced in a study of shared clonotypes between healthy human individuals. The repertoire was sequenced with immunoSEQ multiplex PCR; TCRdb's copy has only in-frame clones and lacks some. The sample lists about 650,000 clones, about 95% seen once, with around 0.097% in the top ten. Naivety among CD8 cells was defined by CD45RO negativity and positive CCR7 selection, thereby excluding terminally differentiated effector memory CD45RA+ cells. Source material: naive CD8+ T cells sorted from blood. These receptors were obtained from a woman aged 25 to 39 in good health.

The chain has TRBV4-2 and TRBJ2-7, with a tentative D call TRBD1 (6 bases). V lost 1 base to trimming and J lost 3 bases, with 10 bases between them. CDR3 length equals 14 residues. From germline, CDR1 is LGHNA and CDR2 YNFKEQ. The CDR3 DNA sequence: TGTGCCAGCAGCCAAGGTCAACAGGGCTACGAGCAGTACTTC. Residues: CASSQGQQGYEQYF.

The chain recombines TRBV27 with TRBJ1-1, with D hard to call. The germline gives CDR1 MNHEY, CDR2 SMNVEV (reference sequence). Trimming stripped 2 bases from V and 6 bases from J, with 19 bases between. The CDR3 covers 16 residues. The DNA of the CDR3 is TGTGCCAGCAGTTTAACTGTCGGGGTGGGTATGGCTGAAGCTTTCTTT. This codes for CASSLTVGVGMAEAFF.

The chain recombines TRBV21-1 with TRBJ2-5; the tabulated D call, TRBD1, remains unverified against the DNA. TRBV21-1 is a recognized pseudogene. The CDR3 spans 14 residues. The CDR3 DNA sequence: TGTGCCAGCAGCCCACGACAGGGGAGAGAGACCCAGTACTTC. The encoded protein is CASSPRQGRETQYF.

The gene calls are TRBV28 and TRBJ2-2, with TRBD2 as a possible D gene (5 bases). Looked up from germline, CDR1 is MDHEN and CDR2 is SYDVKM. The CDR3 totals 16 residues. V was trimmed by 3 bases and J by 2 bases, leaving 13 bases between them. The CDR3 sequence: CASSFLAGSNTGELFF. In DNA, the CDR3 is TGTGCCAGCAGTTTCCTTGCGGGCTCCAACACCGGGGAGCTGTTTTTT.

The rearrangement links TRBV19 to TRBJ2-2; possibly TRBD1 or TRBD2 for D (6 bases each). Between the trimmed V and J ends, which lost 9 bases and 5 bases, there was a span of 19 bases. Germline-derived CDR1 and CDR2 are LNHDA and SQIVND (reference sequence). The CDR3 loop spans 15 amino acids. CDR3 loop: CASTLAEGGTGELFF. CDR3 nucleotides: TGTGCCAGCACCCTCGCGGAGGGGGGTACCGGGGAGCTGTTTTTT.

The CDR3 is CASWDRSGGDNEQFF. CDR3 sequence (DNA): TGTGCCAGTTGGGACAGGAGCGGGGGAGACAATGAGCAGTTCTTC. V and J are TRBV19 and TRBJ2-1, with D perhaps TRBD1 or TRBD2 (8 bases each). CDR3 length: 15 amino acids. Germline assignment: CDR1 LNHDA and CDR2 SQIVND (reference sequence). V was cut by 8 bases and J by 5 bases, with 19 bases left in between.

The chain carries TRBV7-8 and TRBJ2-4; D is perhaps TRBD2 (6 bases). Trimming took off 1 base at V and 0 bases at J, with 13 bases between the two ends. CDR3 length: 17 residues. Germline assignment: CDR1 SGHVS and CDR2 FQNEAQ. The CDR3 sequence: CASSLVGGSLAKNIQYF. CDR3 in DNA: TGTGCCAGCAGCTTAGTTGGAGGGTCCCTAGCCAAAAACATTCAGTACTTC.

The chain combines TRBV5-6 with TRBJ1-1, with D possibly being TRBD1 (5 bases). This CDR3 is built from 14 residues. Per the germline V gene, CDR1 is SGHDT and CDR2 is YYEEEE. The V end was cut by 0 bases, the J end by 4 bases, with 10 bases between. The CDR3 region is CASSLAGGTTEAFF. The DNA for the CDR3 is TGTGCCAGCAGCTTGGCCGGGGGAACCACTGAAGCTTTCTTT.

The V gene is TRBV2, the J gene TRBJ2-5; D gene unclear. Germline assignment: CDR1 SNHLY and CDR2 FYNNEI. This CDR3 spans 11 amino acids. V lost 8 bases to trimming and J lost 5 bases, with 9 bases between them. The CDR3 here is CASRTTETQYF. The CDR3 DNA reads TGTGCCAGCCGTACGACGGAGACCCAGTACTTC.

This sequence joins TRBV9 and TRBJ2-1, with TRBD2 identical over 14 bases. CDR1 is SGDLS, CDR2 YYNGEE, per germline. Germline trimming cut 4 bases from V and 6 bases from J; bases unmatched to any gene: 9. The CDR3 extends over 17 amino acids. In DNA, the CDR3 is TGTGCCAGCAGCTTAAGACTAGCGGGAGGGCCTATCAATGAGCAGTTCTTC. Translated, it gives CASSLRLAGGPINEQFF.

This clone was seen more than once but under ten times. Other nucleotide sequences from this sample produce the same CDR3. This chain uses TRBV19 with TRBJ2-2; D is possibly TRBD2 (5 bases). The V and J ends lost 1 base and 5 bases respectively, with 5 bases between them. The CDR3 totals 13 residues. Per the germline V gene, CDR1 is LNHDA and CDR2 is SQIVND (reference sequence). CDR3 in DNA: TGTGCCAGTAGTATAGCGGGAACCGGGGAGCTGTTTTTT. Its protein is CASSIAGTGELFF.

V and J are TRBV6-5 and TRBJ2-1, with TRBD2 matching over 10 bases. The V gene end was trimmed by 8 bases and the J gene end by 9 bases; junction bases not matched to a gene: 4. The CDR3 length is 12 residues. The V gene's germline CDR1 is MNHEY and CDR2 SVGAGI. The CDR3 here is CASALAGAEQFF. The CDR3 DNA reads TGTGCCAGCGCCCTAGCGGGAGCTGAGCAGTTCTTC.